This entry features one T cell receptor beta chain sequence. Its specificity is unknown. The data were taken from a study of T-cell reconstitution after alpha-beta-depleted transplantation in children. Study conclusions and caveats: About two months after transplant, alpha-beta T cells reportedly came from several hundred expanded graft clones. One year after transplant, T-cell counts and diversity came mostly from newly produced T cells.

The V gene lost 8 bases and the J gene lost 5 bases, with 15 bases spanning the gap. This CDR3 is 14 amino acids long. Unique molecular identifiers tagged the TCRbeta library. TCRdb ran MiXCR on the PCR reads and lists one entry per CDR3 protein. The sample yields approximately 190,000 distinct CDR3 sequences, approximately 8.4% seen once. The sample consisted of PBMCs, mostly from graft donor cells, taken 360 days after TCRalphabeta/CD19-depleted stem cell transplant. This chain uses TRBV12-3 or TRBV12-4 with TRBJ2-2; TRBD2 is a possible D gene (6 bases). This receptor was taken from a male patient aged 2-9 years who had a stem cell transplant for acute myeloid leukemia, so the T cells may come from the graft donor. DNA of the CDR3: TGTGCCAGCCGGGACGCGGGGTGGACCGGGGAGCTGTTTTTT. Amino acid sequence: CASRDAGWTGELFF.